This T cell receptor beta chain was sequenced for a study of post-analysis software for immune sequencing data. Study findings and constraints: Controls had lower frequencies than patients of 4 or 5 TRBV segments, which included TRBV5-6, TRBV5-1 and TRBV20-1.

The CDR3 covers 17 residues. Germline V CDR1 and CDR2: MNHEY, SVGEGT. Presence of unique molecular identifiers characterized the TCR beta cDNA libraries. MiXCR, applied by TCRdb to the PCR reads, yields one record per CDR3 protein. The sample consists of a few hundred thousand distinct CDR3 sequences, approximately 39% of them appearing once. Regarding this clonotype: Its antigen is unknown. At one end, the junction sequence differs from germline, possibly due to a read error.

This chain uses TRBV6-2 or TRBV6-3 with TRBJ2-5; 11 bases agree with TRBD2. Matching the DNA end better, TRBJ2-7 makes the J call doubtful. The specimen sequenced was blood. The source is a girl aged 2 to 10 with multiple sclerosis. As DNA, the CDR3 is TGTGTCAGCGGAGACGGACTAGCGGGCCCTTCAACGGGCGAGCAGTACTTC. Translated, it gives CVSGDGLAGPSTGEQYF.